This entry lists 21 T cell receptor beta chains sequenced from one sample in a study of CD8 T cells in ankylosing spondylitis. Each CDR3 protein gets one entry after TCRdb re-called the 5' RACE reads with MiXCR. The sample holds under 250,000 distinct CDR3 sequences; under 35% are singletons and the top ten take about 4.2%. The sample consisted of blood, either unsorted or a sorted T cell fraction (not recorded which). All receptors derive from a male donor with ankylosing spondylitis or in good health (not recorded which).

The chain links TRBV24-1 to TRBJ2-3, with D unclear. The CDR3 extends over 13 amino acids. The V gene lost 2 bases and the J gene lost 9 bases, with 11 bases spanning the gap. CDR1 and CDR2 (germline): KGHDR, SFDVKD. Here the CDR3 reads CATSDSAVGTQYF. CDR3 nucleotides: TGTGCCACCAGTGATTCTGCCGTAGGGACGCAGTATTTT.

Only a few counts were recorded for this clonotype. V and J are TRBV10-3 and TRBJ2-7, with D uncertain. With 3 bases removed from V and 6 bases from J, the gap between germline ends came to 9 bases. CDR1 is ENHRY and CDR2 is SYGVKD in the germline V gene. The length of the CDR3 is 12 residues. Written as DNA, the CDR3 is TGTGCCATCAGTGAAAGGTTGGGCGAGCAGTACTTC. This codes for CAISERLGEQYF.

The chain links TRBV6-2 or TRBV6-3 to TRBJ2-1, with D possibly matching TRBD1 (6 bases). The V gene's germline CDR1 is MNHEY and CDR2 SVGEGT. The CDR3 runs 16 residues. V was cut by 6 bases and J by 5 bases, with 20 bases left in between. The CDR3 DNA follows: TGTGCCAGCAGACAGAAGGGGACACCCGGGAACAATGAGCAGTTCTTC. Residues: CASRQKGTPGNNEQFF.

The chain recombines TRBV12-3 or TRBV12-4 with TRBJ2-7; 9 bases fit TRBD2. The junction had 6 bases not matched to a gene; V was cut back by 2 bases and J by 4 bases. The CDR3 is 15 amino acids. The CDR3 loop reads CASSLSTSGKYEQYF. CDR3 sequence (DNA): TGTGCCAGCAGTTTATCGACTAGCGGAAAATACGAGCAGTACTTC.

The chain is built from TRBV12-3 or TRBV12-4 and TRBJ2-5, with D uncertain. The CDR3 consists of 12 residues. The V gene lost 4 bases and the J gene lost 6 bases, with 9 bases spanning the gap. CDR3 sequence: CASSYTVKTQYF. The CDR3 DNA is TGTGCCAGCAGTTACACCGTGAAGACCCAGTACTTC.

This clonotype was counted between two and nine times. This chain connects TRBV15 to TRBJ2-7; maybe TRBD2 (5 bases). Trimming pared 1 base from V and 2 bases from J, leaving 9 bases between. The CDR3 has 14 amino acids. Looked up from germline, CDR1 is LNHNV and CDR2 is YYDKDF (reference sequence). Here the CDR3 DNA reads TGTGCCACCAGCAGAGGGCTAGCTACCTACGAGCAGTACTTC. This sequence encodes CATSRGLATYEQYF.

This clonotype has a handful of counts. The chain has TRBV20-1 and TRBJ2-3, with D perhaps TRBD1 (5 bases). Germline V gives CDR1 DFQATT, CDR2 SNEGSKA (reference sequence). Trimming cost V 6 bases and J 4 bases, with 14 bases left between them. The CDR3 contains 13 residues. The CDR3 here is CSAEGARPDTQYF. CDR3 nucleotides: TGCAGTGCCGAAGGGGCCCGCCCAGATACGCAGTATTTT.

This clonotype occurred a few times. The rearrangement links TRBV15 to TRBJ2-3, with D perhaps matching TRBD2 (6 bases). The ends were cut back, 0 bases at V and 1 base at J, with 14 bases in the middle. The CDR3 loop spans 17 amino acids. Germline CDR1 and CDR2: LNHNV and YYDKDF (reference sequence). CDR3 coding DNA: TGTGCCACCAGCAGAGATCTCGTGGGGGGTGGCACAGATACGCAGTATTTT. It codes for CATSRDLVGGGTDTQYF.

This clonotype was counted at least ten times. This chain uses TRBV27 with TRBJ1-2; D is ambiguous. Germline CDR1 reads MNHEY; CDR2 reads SMNVEV (reference sequence). CDR3 length: 13 amino acids. The germline V and J ends were trimmed by 2 bases and 2 bases, with 6 bases remaining between them. In DNA, the CDR3 is TGTGCCAGCAGTTTAGGCGGCAACTATGGCTACACCTTC. The encoded protein is CASSLGGNYGYTF.

The chain combines TRBV11-1 with TRBJ1-6; tentative D call: TRBD1 (5 bases). The germline V gene encodes CDR1 SGHAT and CDR2 FQDESV (reference sequence). The CDR3 contains 14 residues. The V end lost 3 bases, the J end lost 7 bases, and 10 bases lay between the germline ends. The CDR3 loop reads CASSFSGPNSPLHF. Written as DNA, the CDR3 is TGTGCCAGCAGCTTTTCGGGGCCCAATTCACCCCTCCACTTT.

This clonotype occurred a few times. The chain has TRBV20-1 and TRBJ2-1, with 7 bases identical to TRBD1. The J segment lost 5 bases and the V segment lost 3 bases, leaving 4 bases of the junction unmatched. This CDR3 is 13 amino acids long. Germline assignment: CDR1 DFQATT and CDR2 SNEGSKA (reference sequence). CDR3 sequence (DNA): TGCAGTGCTAGTGACAGGGTTGACAATGAGCAGTTCTTC. Translating it yields CSASDRVDNEQFF.

This CDR3 reads CASSSTSNQPQHF. The CDR3 nucleotides are TGTGCCAGCAGCTCCACCTCGAATCAGCCCCAGCATTTT. The rearrangement links TRBV12-3 or TRBV12-4 to TRBJ1-5, with D unresolved. This CDR3 is 13 amino acids long. The ends were cut back, 6 bases at V and 4 bases at J, with 10 bases in the middle.

V is TRBV6-5 and J is TRBJ2-3; perhaps D is TRBD1 or TRBD2 (6 bases each). The CDR3 consists of 14 residues. The V and J ends lost 4 bases and 5 bases respectively, with 13 bases between them. CDR1 and CDR2 from the germline V gene are MNHEY and SVGAGI. This CDR3 reads CASSWGAKGDTQYF. The DNA for the CDR3 is TGTGCCAGCAGTTGGGGGGCGAAGGGAGATACGCAGTATTTT.

This clonotype turned up a few times. The rearrangement joins TRBV5-1 to TRBJ2-7; D is unclear. The CDR3 consists of 14 residues. Looked up from germline, CDR1 is SGHRS and CDR2 is YFSETQ. V shed 4 bases and J shed 3 bases, with 14 bases lying between them. The CDR3 region has the DNA TGCGCCAGCAGCGAGGACGCCCATGGCTACGAGCAGTACTTC. Its protein is CASSEDAHGYEQYF.

This clonotype has just a few counts. This sequence joins TRBV21-1 and TRBJ2-7. TRBV21-1 corresponds to a pseudogene. The CDR3 spans 16 residues. The CDR3 DNA sequence: TGTGCCAGCAGCAAACGTCGGCCGGTGAAAACCTACGAGCAGTACTTC. Translating gives CASSKRRPVKTYEQYF.

The rearrangement links TRBV11-2 to TRBJ1-1; 8 nucleotides match TRBD1. Germline CDR1 and CDR2: SGHAT and FQNNGV. The CDR3 length is 17 residues. Trimming removed 4 bases from V and 4 bases from J; junction bases left unmatched: 14. CDR3 DNA: TGTGCCAGCAGCTCCCGACAGGGGAATTCTTGGACCACTGAAGCTTTCTTT. It encodes CASSSRQGNSWTTEAFF.

This rearrangement joins TRBV29-1 to TRBJ2-2; 8 bases are a match to TRBD2. The CDR3 spans 13 residues. CDR1 SQVTM and CDR2 ANQGSEA come from the germline V gene. CDR3 bases: TGCACCGGGGGGGATCCGAACACCGGGGAGCTGTTTTTT. Its translation is CTGGDPNTGELFF.

The chain employs TRBV20-1 and TRBJ1-5; D uncertain. The CDR3 contains 17 residues. Germline loops: CDR1 DFQATT, CDR2 SNEGSKA (reference sequence). Trimming took off 1 base at V and 0 bases at J, with 16 bases between the two ends. CDR3 amino acids: CSARGPLGQNSNQPQHF. DNA of the CDR3: TGCAGTGCTAGAGGCCCCCTTGGGCAGAATAGCAATCAGCCCCAGCATTTT.

The chain uses TRBV11-2 and TRBJ2-1; D may correspond to TRBD1 or TRBD2 (5 bases each). CDR1 and CDR2 (germline): SGHAT, FQNNGV. V was shortened by 1 base and J by 8 bases, with 9 bases between the two germline ends. There are 13 residues in the CDR3. Here the CDR3 reads CASSLVLGDEQFF. The CDR3 DNA sequence: TGTGCCAGCAGCTTAGTTTTGGGGGATGAGCAGTTCTTC.

The rearrangement joins TRBV28 to TRBJ1-6; 9 bases line up with TRBD1. Germline V lookup: CDR1 MDHEN, CDR2 SYDVKM. V was pared by 5 bases and J by 10 bases, with 9 bases of the junction left unmatched. The CDR3 totals 15 residues. The CDR3 sequence: CASSPQQGAGSPLHF. In nucleotides, the CDR3 is TGTGCCAGCAGTCCTCAACAGGGGGCAGGGTCACCCCTCCACTTT.

The table lists this clonotype with a few counts. This chain links TRBV10-3 with TRBJ2-1; D remains unclear. This CDR3 has 18 residues. V lost 2 bases and J lost 0, with 17 bases in between. Germline CDR1 ENHRY, CDR2 SYGVKD. CDR3 DNA: TGTGCCATCAGTGAGGGATCACCCCAGGTGGTCTCCTACAATGAGCAGTTCTTC. It translates to CAISEGSPQVVSYNEQFF.